Listed below are T cell receptor beta chains from one sample, sequenced in a study of metastatic and nonmetastatic thyroid tumors. TCRdb re-clonotyped the PCR reads through MiXCR. This table has over 30,000 clones, about 32% appearing once. The sequenced material came from tumor tissue. Receptor source: a female donor with papillary thyroid cancer or a benign thyroid nodule (not recorded which). Some clones in this sample may be carry-over from other donors' samples. Each CDR3 is given with its conserved first and last residue. Fields, in order: D gene, V gene, clone size, J gene, CDR3 protein, CDR3 DNA. The D gene is left open where the match is weak. Clone sizes are given selectively: once, few, many, or a class where the clone is expanded.

-,TRBV4-3,-,TRBJ2-7,CASSQEHGEGYEQYF,TGCGCCAGCAGCCAAGAACACGGTGAGGGCTACGAGCAGTACTTC
TRBD1,TRBV6-1,many,TRBJ2-2,CASSQARQGHRELFF,TGTGCCAGCAGCCAAGCAAGACAGGGCCACCGGGAGCTGTTTTTT
-,TRBV25-1,-,TRBJ1-2,CASSEYRVGGYTF,TGTGCCAGCAGTGAATACAGGGTCGGTGGCTACACCTTC
-,TRBV2,medium-sized,TRBJ1-1,CASSEVNWGTEAFF,TGTGCCAGCAGTGAAGTAAACTGGGGCACTGAAGCTTTCTTT
-,TRBV7-8,-,TRBJ1-2,CASSFLQGNYGYTF,TGTGCCAGCAGCTTCCTCCAGGGTAACTATGGCTACACCTTC
TRBD1,TRBV5-6,-,TRBJ1-2,CASSSPFGRQGATNGYTF,TGTGCCAGCAGCTCTCCATTTGGCCGACAGGGGGCTACGAACGGCTACACCTTC
-,TRBV15,many,TRBJ2-1,CATSRYGGEEQFF,TGTGCCACCAGCAGGTACGGGGGAGAAGAGCAGTTCTTC
TRBD1,TRBV6-2/TRBV6-3,-,TRBJ2-2,CASSPATTGTEVTGELFF,TGTGCCAGCAGTCCCGCGACGACCGGGACAGAGGTCACCGGGGAGCTGTTTTTT
TRBD1,TRBV7-8,large,TRBJ2-7,CASSPRTGGGEQYF,TGTGCCAGCAGCCCCAGGACAGGGGGCGGCGAGCAGTACTTC
-,TRBV5-1,many,TRBJ2-7,CASSLSVAAYEQYF,TGCGCCAGCAGCTTGTCCGTGGCGGCCTACGAGCAGTACTTC
-,TRBV19,few,TRBJ1-6,CASSLRDLVSPLHF,TGTGCCAGTAGTCTCCGGGACCTCGTCTCACCCCTCCACTTT
-,TRBV3-1,-,TRBJ2-2,CASSQELYFKTGELFF,TGTGCCAGCAGCCAAGAGCTATATTTTAAAACCGGGGAGCTGTTTTTT
-,TRBV7-2,-,TRBJ1-6,CASSSWQANSPLHF,TGTGCCAGCAGCTCTTGGCAGGCGAATTCACCCCTCCACTTT
-,TRBV7-2,-,TRBJ2-2,CASSSPGQRTGELFF,TGTGCCAGCAGCTCCCCCGGACAGCGCACCGGGGAGCTGTTTTTT
TRBD1,TRBV12-5,few,TRBJ2-2,CASGSGQGVKGELFF,TGTGCTAGTGGTTCGGGACAGGGGGTGAAGGGGGAGCTGTTTTTT
-,TRBV20-1,-,TRBJ2-1,CSARDRDGGLDEQFF,TGCAGTGCTAGAGATCGGGACGGGGGCCTGGATGAGCAGTTCTTC
-,TRBV12-3/TRBV12-4,-,TRBJ1-5,CASRRDGTFNQPQHF,TGTGCCAGCAGACGGGACGGGACTTTCAATCAGCCCCAGCATTTT
-,TRBV2,few,TRBJ1-2,CASSVGLLDGYTF,TGTGCCAGCAGTGTTGGTCTCCTCGACGGCTACACCTTC
-,TRBV6-6,few,TRBJ1-6,CASSYAAGVGNSPLHF,TGTGCCAGCAGTTACGCGGCAGGGGTAGGTAATTCACCCCTCCACTTT
-,TRBV11-2,-,TRBJ2-2,CASSLGTQNTGELFF,TGTGCCAGCAGCCTCGGGACTCAAAACACCGGGGAGCTGTTTTTT
-,TRBV6-1,few,TRBJ1-2,CASKAGNYGYTF,TGTGCCAGCAAGGCAGGGAACTATGGCTACACCTTC
TRBD1,TRBV6-1,-,TRBJ1-2,CASSFGQGTSLYGYTF,TGTGCCAGCAGCTTCGGACAGGGGACCTCCCTATATGGCTACACCTTC
-,TRBV27,few,TRBJ2-7,CASSPTSGHTYEQYF,TGTGCCAGCAGTCCGACCAGCGGGCACACCTACGAGCAGTACTTC
TRBD2,TRBV6-1,-,TRBJ2-2,CASSELADTGELFF,TGTGCCAGCAGTGAACTAGCGGACACCGGGGAGCTGTTTTTT
-,TRBV6-1,-,TRBJ1-3,CASSFDEGSGNTIYF,TGTGCCAGCAGTTTCGATGAAGGGTCTGGAAACACCATATATTTT
-,TRBV6-1,-,TRBJ1-6,CASSEMAQPSPLHF,TGTGCCAGCAGTGAAATGGCACAACCTTCACCCCTCCACTTT
TRBD2,TRBV19,-,TRBJ2-1,CASRNTGLAGDKQFF,TGTGCCAGTAGAAATACGGGACTAGCGGGCGATAAGCAGTTCTTC
-,TRBV2,-,TRBJ1-5,CASSDSGSPLPQHF,TGTGCCAGCAGTGATAGTGGGAGCCCTCTGCCCCAGCATTTT
-,TRBV5-1,-,TRBJ2-7,CASSSSRAGSYEQYF,TGCGCCAGCAGCTCCTCGCGGGCAGGCTCGTACGAGCAGTACTTC
-,TRBV12-3/TRBV12-4,-,TRBJ1-2,CASSLGGYYGYTF,TGTGCCAGCAGTTTGGGGGGATACTATGGCTACACCTTC
-,TRBV10-2,few,TRBJ2-7,CASSEFAGTYEQYF,TGCGCCAGCAGTGAGTTCGCAGGTACCTACGAGCAGTACTTC
-,TRBV19,large,TRBJ2-1,CASSPGSASSYNEQFF,TGTGCCAGTAGTCCCGGTTCCGCAAGCTCCTACAATGAGCAGTTCTTC
TRBD1,TRBV20-1,large,TRBJ1-1,CSARTVNTGGTEAFF,TGCAGTGCTAGGACGGTAAATACAGGGGGCACTGAAGCTTTCTTT
-,TRBV7-9,few,TRBJ1-1,CASSLWDTEAFF,TGTGCCAGCAGCTTATGGGACACTGAAGCTTTCTTT
-,TRBV6-1,-,TRBJ1-6,CASSGALGVNNSPLHF,TGTGCCAGCAGTGGAGCGTTGGGGGTTAATAATTCACCCCTCCACTTT
TRBD2,TRBV11-3,large,TRBJ2-1,CASRTSGYNEQFF,TGTGCCAGCCGGACTAGCGGCTACAATGAGCAGTTCTTC
TRBD2,TRBV6-1,few,TRBJ2-3,CASSDSGRFIDTQYF,TGTGCCAGCAGTGACAGCGGGAGATTTATAGATACGCAGTATTTT
-,TRBV12-3/TRBV12-4,few,TRBJ2-7,CASSLQGGPYEQYF,TGTGCCAGCAGTCTTCAGGGGGGCCCGTACGAGCAGTACTTC
TRBD1,TRBV6-2/TRBV6-3,-,TRBJ1-2,CAARQGLYYGYTF,TGTGCCGCCCGACAGGGACTTTACTATGGCTACACCTTC
-,TRBV5-1,once,TRBJ1-1,CASSQNIMNTEAFF,TGCGCCAGCAGCCAAAACATCATGAACACTGAAGCTTTCTTT
-,TRBV2,-,TRBJ1-6,CASRTAGHSPLHF,TGTGCCAGCAGGACCGCGGGGCATTCACCCCTGCACTTT
TRBD2,TRBV7-2,-,TRBJ2-1,CASSRGLAGSGNEQFF,TGTGCCAGCAGCAGGGGACTAGCGGGATCCGGAAATGAGCAGTTCTTC